This entry describes one TCR beta chain. This table comes from immunoSEQ multiplex PCR, and its TCRdb copy is limited to in-frame clones, with some not included. The table has some 90,000 clones, approximately 95% seen once. These data are taken from a study of technical replicates of blood from a few donors. Material: T cells isolated from PBMCs. The sequence was obtained from a human donor in good health.

The CDR3 nucleotides are TGTGCCAGCAGTTACTTCGAGGGTTACGAGCAGTACTTC. It codes for CASSYFEGYEQYF. The chain carries TRBV6-5 and TRBJ2-7; a weak D match, TRBD2 (5 bases). Germline CDR1 is MNHEY and CDR2 is SVGAGI. CDR3 length: 13 residues. The ends were cut back, 1 base at V and 4 bases at J, with 8 bases in the middle.